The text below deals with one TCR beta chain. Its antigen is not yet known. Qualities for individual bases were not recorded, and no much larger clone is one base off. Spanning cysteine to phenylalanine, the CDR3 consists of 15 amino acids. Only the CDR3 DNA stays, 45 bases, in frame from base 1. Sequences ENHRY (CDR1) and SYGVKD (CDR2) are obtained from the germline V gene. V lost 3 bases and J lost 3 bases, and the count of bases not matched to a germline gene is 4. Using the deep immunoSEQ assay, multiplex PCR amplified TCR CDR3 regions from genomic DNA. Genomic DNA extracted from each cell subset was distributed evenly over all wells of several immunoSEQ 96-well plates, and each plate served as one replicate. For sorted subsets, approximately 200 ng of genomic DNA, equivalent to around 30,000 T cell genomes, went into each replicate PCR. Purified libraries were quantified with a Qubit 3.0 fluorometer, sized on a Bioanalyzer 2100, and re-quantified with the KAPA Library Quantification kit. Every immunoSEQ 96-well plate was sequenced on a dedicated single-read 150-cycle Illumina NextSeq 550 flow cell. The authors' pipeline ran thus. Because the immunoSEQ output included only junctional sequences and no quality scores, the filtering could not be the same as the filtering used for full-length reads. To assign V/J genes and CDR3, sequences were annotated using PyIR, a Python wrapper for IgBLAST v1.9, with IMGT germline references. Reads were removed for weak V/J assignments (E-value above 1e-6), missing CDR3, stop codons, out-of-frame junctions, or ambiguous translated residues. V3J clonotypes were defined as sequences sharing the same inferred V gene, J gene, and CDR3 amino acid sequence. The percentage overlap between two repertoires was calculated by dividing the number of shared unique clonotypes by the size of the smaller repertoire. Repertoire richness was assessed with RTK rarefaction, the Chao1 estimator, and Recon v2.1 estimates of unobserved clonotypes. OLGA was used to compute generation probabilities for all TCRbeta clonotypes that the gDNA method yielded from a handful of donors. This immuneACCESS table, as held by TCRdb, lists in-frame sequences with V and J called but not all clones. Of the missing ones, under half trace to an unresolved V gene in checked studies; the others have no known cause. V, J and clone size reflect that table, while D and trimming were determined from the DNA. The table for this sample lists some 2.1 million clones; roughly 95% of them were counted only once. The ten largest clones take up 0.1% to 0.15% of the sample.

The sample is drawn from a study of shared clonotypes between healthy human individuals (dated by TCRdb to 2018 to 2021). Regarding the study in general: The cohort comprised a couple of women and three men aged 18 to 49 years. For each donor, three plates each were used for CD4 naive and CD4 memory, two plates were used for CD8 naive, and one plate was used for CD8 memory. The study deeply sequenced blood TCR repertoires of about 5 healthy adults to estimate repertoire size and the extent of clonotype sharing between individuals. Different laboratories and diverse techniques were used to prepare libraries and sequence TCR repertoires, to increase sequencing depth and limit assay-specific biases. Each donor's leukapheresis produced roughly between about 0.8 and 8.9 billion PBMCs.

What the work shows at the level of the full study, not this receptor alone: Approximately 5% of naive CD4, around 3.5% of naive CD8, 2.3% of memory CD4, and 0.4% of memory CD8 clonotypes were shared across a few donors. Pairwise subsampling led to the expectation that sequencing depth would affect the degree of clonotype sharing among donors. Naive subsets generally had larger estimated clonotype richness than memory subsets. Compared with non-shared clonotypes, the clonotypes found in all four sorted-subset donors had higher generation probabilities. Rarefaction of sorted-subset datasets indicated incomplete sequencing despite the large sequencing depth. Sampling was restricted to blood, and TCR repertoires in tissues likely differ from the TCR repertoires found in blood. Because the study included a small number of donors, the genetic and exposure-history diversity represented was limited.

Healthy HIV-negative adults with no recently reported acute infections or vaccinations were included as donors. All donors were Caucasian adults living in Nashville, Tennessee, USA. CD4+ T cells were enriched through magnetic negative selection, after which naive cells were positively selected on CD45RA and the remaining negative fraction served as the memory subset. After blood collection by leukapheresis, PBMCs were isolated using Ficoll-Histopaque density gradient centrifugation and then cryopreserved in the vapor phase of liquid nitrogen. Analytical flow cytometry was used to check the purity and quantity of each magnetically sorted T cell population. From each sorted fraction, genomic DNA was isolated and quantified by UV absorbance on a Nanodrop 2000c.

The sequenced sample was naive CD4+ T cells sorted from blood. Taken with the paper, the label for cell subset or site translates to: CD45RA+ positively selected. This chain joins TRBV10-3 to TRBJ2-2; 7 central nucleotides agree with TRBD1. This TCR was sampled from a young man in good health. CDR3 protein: CAISDRQGDTGELFF. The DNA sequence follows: TGTGCCATCAGTGACCGGCAGGGGGACACCGGGGAGCTGTTTTTT.